These 19 T cell receptor beta chains were sequenced from one sample in a study of T cell responses to AZD1222 COVID-19 vaccine. Assay: immunoSEQ multiplex PCR; the TCRdb copy retains only in-frame clones and omits some. The sample carries some 64,000 clones, roughly 87% recorded once. The sequenced sample was peripheral blood, obtained on day 0 of AZD1222 vaccination. The receptors here all came from an adult in good health.

The rearrangement uses TRBV3-1 (or the pseudogene TRBV3-2) and TRBJ2-7; 8 positions match TRBD2. Germline V lookup: CDR1 LGHDT, CDR2 YNNKEL (reference sequence). Germline trimming cut 1 base from V and 4 bases from J; bases unmatched to any gene: 6. The CDR3 loop spans 15 amino acids. Written as DNA, the CDR3 is TGTGCCAGCAGCCAAGTAGCGGGAACAGGGTACGAGCAGTACTTC. Amino acids: CASSQVAGTGYEQYF.

V and J are TRBV20-1 and TRBJ2-5; tentative D call: TRBD2 (6 bases). V was clipped by 3 bases and J by 2 bases, with 13 bases between them. The CDR3 consists of 14 residues. Germline CDR1 and CDR2: DFQATT and SNEGSKA (reference sequence). The CDR3 DNA reads as TGCAGTGCTAGTTCGCCTAGCGAACAAGAGACCCAGTACTTC. Protein: CSASSPSEQETQYF.

Notes on this clone: Additional DNA sequences in this sample encode the identical CDR3. This chain connects TRBV28 to TRBJ2-7, with D unresolved. Trimming pared 6 bases from V and 4 bases from J, leaving 10 bases between. Germline CDR1 MDHEN, CDR2 SYDVKM. There are 12 residues in the CDR3. The CDR3: CASSLISYEQYF. The CDR3 DNA sequence: TGTGCCAGCAGCCTAATTAGTTACGAGCAGTACTTC.

This chain uses TRBV29-1 with TRBJ2-7; possibly TRBD1 for D (6 bases). Germline V gene lookup returns CDR1 SQVTM and CDR2 ANQGSEA. The CDR3 runs 13 residues. The ends were cut back, 4 bases at V and 2 bases at J, with 12 bases in the middle. The chain's CDR3 is CSVALGHTYEQYF. The DNA of the CDR3 is TGCAGCGTTGCCCTGGGACACACCTACGAGCAGTACTTC.

The chain combines TRBV6-4 with TRBJ1-5; 10 bases agree with TRBD1. The CDR3 runs 16 residues. V gave up 5 bases and J gave up 7 bases; unmatched junction bases: 11. CDR1 is MRHNA, CDR2 SNTAGT, per germline. The CDR3 nucleotides read TGTGCCAGCAGTCTTCCGGGACAGGGGACGGGACAGCCCCAGCATTTT. Its translation: CASSLPGQGTGQPQHF.

The chain has TRBV25-1 and TRBJ2-3, with D perhaps matching TRBD1 (6 bases). Germline V gene sequence: CDR1 MGHDK, CDR2 SYGVNS. The V and J ends lost 2 bases and 0 bases respectively, with 12 bases between them. The CDR3 covers 16 residues. This CDR3 is CASSERRQESTDTQYF. The CDR3 DNA follows: TGTGCCAGCAGTGAAAGGCGACAGGAGAGCACAGATACGCAGTATTTT.

This clone is classed as medium-sized. The chain recombines TRBV2 with TRBJ1-1; D not certain. Germline V gene lookup returns CDR1 SNHLY and CDR2 FYNNEI. V was cut by 0 bases and J by 0 bases, with 8 bases left in between. This CDR3 is 15 amino acids long. CDR3 DNA sequence: TGTGCCAGCAGTGAAGCAGGGATCATGAACACTGAAGCTTTCTTT. This sequence encodes CASSEAGIMNTEAFF.

This clone has just one count. Other DNA sequences of this sample code for an identical CDR3. The chain recombines TRBV4-2 with TRBJ1-2; D is unresolved. Trimming shortened V by 5 bases and J by 4 bases, and 17 bases separated the two germline ends. The CDR3 sequence is 15 residues long. Germline V gene data show CDR1 as LGHNA and CDR2 as YNFKEQ. Here the CDR3 reads CASSGLIDTGYGYTF. DNA of the CDR3: TGTGCCAGCAGCGGGCTAATAGATACTGGCTATGGCTACACCTTC.

This chain connects TRBV7-8 to TRBJ2-5, with 8 bases aligning to TRBD1. This CDR3 has 17 residues. CDR1 is SGHVS, CDR2 FQNEAQ, per germline. V lost 7 bases, J lost 2 bases, and 15 bases stayed unmatched. The CDR3 loop reads CASTHPLSGQGQETQYF. The CDR3 region has the DNA TGTGCCAGCACCCACCCGCTTTCAGGACAGGGACAAGAGACCCAGTACTTC.

The rearrangement uses TRBV7-3 and TRBJ2-1; D is undetermined. V was clipped by 7 bases and J by 15 bases, with 16 bases between them. This CDR3 comprises 11 residues. Germline loops: CDR1 SGHTA, CDR2 FQGTGA. The CDR3, as DNA: TGTGCCAGCATCGAGAGACCGTCGGGGTTCTTC. Encoded protein: CASIERPSGFF.

The gene calls are TRBV4-1 and TRBJ1-3; no firm D call. Looked up from germline, CDR1 is MGHRA and CDR2 is YSYEKL. This CDR3 comprises 17 residues. V was pared by 2 bases and J by 0 bases, with 14 bases between. CDR3 in DNA: TGCGCCAGCAGCCAAAACGCCCGTACGGCCTCTGGAAACACCATATATTTT. Translation: CASSQNARTASGNTIYF.

The rearrangement joins TRBV7-8 to TRBJ1-3; TRBD1 matches 11 bases. V lost 6 bases, J lost 2 bases, and 6 bases stayed unmatched. Germline values: CDR1 SGHVS, CDR2 FQNEAQ. This CDR3 has 16 amino acids. The CDR3 DNA reads TGTGCCAGCAGTCGGACAGGGGGCGAGACTGGAAACACCATATATTTT. Translation gives CASSRTGGETGNTIYF.

The chain has TRBV10-1 and TRBJ2-5, with D possibly being TRBD2 (5 bases). V dropped 9 bases and J dropped 4 bases, with 15 bases sitting between them. CDR1 is WNHNN, CDR2 SYGVQD, per germline (reference sequence). CDR3 length: 13 residues. The CDR3 region is CASSSEVGETQYF. The CDR3 coding sequence is TGCGCCAGTTCATCGGAGGTGGGAGAGACCCAGTACTTC.

V and J are TRBV10-2 and TRBJ1-2; 7 nucleotides match TRBD1. V dropped 3 bases and J dropped 3; count of bases not matched to a gene: 1. The CDR3 is 13 amino acids. Germline loops: CDR1 WSHSY, CDR2 SAAADI. The CDR3 nucleotides are TGCGCCAGCAGTGACACAGGGGACTATGGCTACACCTTC. It specifies CASSDTGDYGYTF.

This clone was observed once. CDR3 protein: CASSAGDSELVYGYTF. The CDR3 DNA reads TGTGCCAGCAGCGCGGGGGACAGTGAGCTTGTGTATGGCTACACCTTC. The V call is TRBV9, the J call TRBJ1-2, with 7 bases identical to TRBD1. Per germline, CDR1 SGDLS and CDR2 YYNGEE. The CDR3 spans 16 residues. The V and J ends lost 3 bases and 5 bases, in that order; junction bases with no gene match: 13.

This sequence joins TRBV3-1 (or the pseudogene TRBV3-2) and TRBJ2-7; D remains ambiguous. CDR3 size: 14 residues. Germline CDR1 is LGHDT and CDR2 is YNNKEL (reference sequence). Trimming removed 1 base from V and 5 bases from J, with 12 bases in between. The CDR3 loop is CASSQVGGSHEQYF. The CDR3, as DNA: TGTGCCAGCAGCCAAGTCGGTGGGTCCCACGAGCAGTACTTC.

The rearrangement uses TRBV6-6 and TRBJ1-1; 7 bases line up with TRBD1. V lost 2 bases and J lost 1; bases outside the gene matches: 4. The germline gives CDR1 MNHNY, CDR2 SVGAGI (reference sequence). This CDR3 comprises 15 residues. The CDR3, as DNA: TGTGCCAGCAGTTACGGAGGGGGCCGGAACACTGAAGCTTTCTTT. This translates into CASSYGGGRNTEAFF.

This clone has just one count. The rearrangement uses TRBV4-3 and TRBJ1-2, with 9 bases that match TRBD1. This CDR3 spans 18 amino acids. The J segment lost 1 base and the V segment lost 0 bases, leaving 9 bases of the junction unmatched. The V gene's germline CDR1 is LGHNA and CDR2 YSLEER. The CDR3 DNA is TGCGCCAGCAGCCAAGAGTGGGGGACAGGGTTGGTTAACTATGGCTACACCTTC. Translating it yields CASSQEWGTGLVNYGYTF.

The chain has TRBV11-3 and TRBJ2-7; no reliable D call. Trimming cost V 8 bases and J 4 bases, with 12 bases left between them. The CDR3 is made up of 12 amino acids. CDR1 SGHNT and CDR2 YENEEA come from the germline V gene. CDR3 in amino acids: CASGVQWYEQYF. As DNA, the CDR3 is TGTGCCAGCGGAGTGCAGTGGTACGAGCAGTACTTC. Full variable domain (outside the CDR3, taken from reference TRBV11-3 and TRBJ2-7): EAGVVQSPRYKIIEKKQPVAFWCNPISGHNTLYWYLQNLGQGPELLIRYENEEAVDDSQLPKDRFSAERLKGVDSTLKIQPAELGDSAVYLCASGVQWYEQYFGPGTRLTVT.